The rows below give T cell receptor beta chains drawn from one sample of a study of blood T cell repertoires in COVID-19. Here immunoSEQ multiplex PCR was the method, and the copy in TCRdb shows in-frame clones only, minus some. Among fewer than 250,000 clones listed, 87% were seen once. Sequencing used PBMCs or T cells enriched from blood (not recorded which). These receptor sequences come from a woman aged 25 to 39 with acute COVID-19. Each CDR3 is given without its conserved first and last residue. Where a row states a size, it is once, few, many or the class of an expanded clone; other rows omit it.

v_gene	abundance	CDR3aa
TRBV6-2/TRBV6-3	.	ASSYSGTSGGARDTQY
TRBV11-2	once	ASSFVARNSPLH
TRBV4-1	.	ASSQAPEYEQY
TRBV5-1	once	ASSADRDSEISPLH
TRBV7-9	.	ASSAGQGSLSNQPQH
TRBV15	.	ATSVWGYQETQY
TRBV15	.	ATSPPGGNQPQH
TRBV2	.	ASSLQTGEQPQH
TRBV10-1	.	AAPSPPWWESGNTIY
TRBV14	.	ASSQGGTGQPFYEQY
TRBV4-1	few	ASRPRMADRGDYGYT
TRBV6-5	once	ASIVGGSTDTQY
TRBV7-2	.	ASSLVSGQGAAGYT
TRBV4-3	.	ASSRAGEGEKLF
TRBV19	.	ASSPGQTRNEKLF
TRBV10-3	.	AISESNTGGNQPQH
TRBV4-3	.	ASSQDSNTEAF
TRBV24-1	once	ATSGRTSGWSSYNEQF
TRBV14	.	ASSQKFRVPGYT
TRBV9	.	ASSSGGPGTDTQY
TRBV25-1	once	ASSGTVNTEAF
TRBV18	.	ASSRTEAYNSPLH
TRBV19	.	ASALTGINTEAF
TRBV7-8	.	ASSSTTGGPSYEQY
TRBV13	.	ASSPDPGQRFISGNTIY
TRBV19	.	ASQQGRSNQPQH
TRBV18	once	ASRQLDRVGDTQY
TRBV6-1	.	ASSEALVDSNYGYT
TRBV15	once	ATSSGRGSPLH
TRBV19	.	AIRQGREAF
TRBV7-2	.	ASSLAEQGAPGTIY
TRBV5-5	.	ASSSSDTSQKLF
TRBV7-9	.	ASSLTGNEAF
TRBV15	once	ATSRGQAGGLLWTQY